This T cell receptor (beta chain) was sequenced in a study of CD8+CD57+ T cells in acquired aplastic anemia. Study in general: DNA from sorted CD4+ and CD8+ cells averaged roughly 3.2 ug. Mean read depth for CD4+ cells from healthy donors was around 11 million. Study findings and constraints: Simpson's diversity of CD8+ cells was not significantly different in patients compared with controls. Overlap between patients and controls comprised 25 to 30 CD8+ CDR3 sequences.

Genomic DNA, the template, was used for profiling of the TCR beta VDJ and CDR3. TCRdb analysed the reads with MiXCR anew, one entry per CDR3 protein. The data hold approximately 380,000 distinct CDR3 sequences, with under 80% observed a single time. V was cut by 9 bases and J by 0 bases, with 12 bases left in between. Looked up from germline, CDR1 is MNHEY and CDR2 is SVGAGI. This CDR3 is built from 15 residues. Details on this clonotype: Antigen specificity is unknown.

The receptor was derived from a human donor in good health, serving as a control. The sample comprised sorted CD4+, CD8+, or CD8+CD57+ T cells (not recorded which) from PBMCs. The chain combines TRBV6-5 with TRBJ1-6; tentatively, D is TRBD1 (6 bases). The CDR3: CASKTDSSYNSPLHF. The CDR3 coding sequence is TGTGCCAGTAAAACGGACAGCTCCTATAATTCACCCCTCCACTTT.